Below, 28 T cell receptor beta chains from the same sample are listed, as sequenced in a study of T cell changes during pregnancy in multiple sclerosis. Using immunoSEQ multiplex PCR, the repertoire was profiled, and TCRdb retains in-frame clones only, with some absent. Among 58,000 or so clones listed, around 93% were seen once. The sequenced sample was peripheral blood, obtained in the first trimester of pregnancy. Every receptor here comes from a female donor with multiple sclerosis, enrolled in a pregnancy study.

In this sample, this clone turned up a few times. This CDR3 reads CASSPPASGSYEQYF. In DNA, the CDR3 is TGTGCCAGTAGTCCCCCTGCTAGCGGGAGCTACGAGCAGTACTTC. This chain uses TRBV19 with TRBJ2-7; 10 nucleotides agree with TRBD2. The CDR3 is made up of 15 amino acids. CDR1 and CDR2 (germline): LNHDA, SQIVND (reference sequence). The trim removed 5 bases at V and 3 bases at J, leaving 7 bases unmatched. The full variable domain, completed using reference TRBV19 and TRBJ2-7, is DGGITQSPKYLFRKEGQNVTLSCEQNLNHDAMYWYRQDPGQGLRLIYYSQIVNDFQKGDIAEGYSVSREKKESFPLTVTSAQKNPTAFYLCASSPPASGSYEQYFGPGTRLTVT.

The chain joins TRBV27 to TRBJ1-1; D is uncertain. This CDR3 has 13 amino acids. Trimming left V 6 bases short and J 7 bases short, with 15 bases between. Looked up from germline, CDR1 is MNHEY and CDR2 is SMNVEV (reference sequence). CDR3 nucleotides: TGTGCCAGCAGACCCTTAGCGGGCGTTGAAGCTTTCTTT. Protein product: CASRPLAGVEAFF.

This chain joins TRBV29-1 and TRBJ2-3; 7 bases map to TRBD1. The ends lost 4 bases at V and 6 bases at J; junction bases unmatched: 16. This CDR3 contains 16 residues. Germline CDR1 is SQVTM and CDR2 is ANQGSEA. The CDR3 region has the DNA TGCAGCGTTGGGGAGACAGGGCAATCCTTATGGGATACGCAGTATTTT. Amino acids: CSVGETGQSLWDTQYF.

The genes are TRBV30 and TRBJ2-5, with 12 bases lining up with TRBD2. Germline V CDR1 and CDR2: GTSNPN, SVGIG (reference sequence). J lost 4 bases, V lost 5 bases, and 8 bases had no gene match. The CDR3 contains 15 residues. The CDR3 sequence is CAWGTPSGRGETQYF. The CDR3 DNA follows: TGTGCCTGGGGAACTCCTAGCGGGAGGGGAGAGACCCAGTACTTC.

This clone was seen only a few times. The V and J genes are TRBV2 and TRBJ2-2; perhaps TRBD2 as D (5 bases). From germline, CDR1 is SNHLY and CDR2 FYNNEI. The CDR3 has 13 residues. Trimming removed 9 bases from V and 4 bases from J, with 12 bases in between. CDR3 loop: CASRTGSTGELFF. The DNA for the CDR3 is TGTGCCAGTAGGACGGGGAGCACCGGGGAGCTGTTTTTT.

The rearrangement joins TRBV18 to TRBJ2-3, with TRBD1 identical over 7 bases. The length of the CDR3 is 15 residues. V lost 6 bases and J lost 1; bases outside the gene matches: 7. The germline gives CDR1 KGHSH, CDR2 LQKENI. In DNA form, the CDR3 reads TGTGCCAGCTCCCTCACAGGGGTCGGCACAGATACGCAGTATTTT. It specifies CASSLTGVGTDTQYF.

The gene calls are TRBV27 and TRBJ2-3; maybe TRBD1 (5 bases). The V end lost 1 base, the J end lost 6 bases, and 20 bases lay between the germline ends. Germline CDR1 is MNHEY and CDR2 is SMNVEV (reference sequence). This CDR3 is 17 amino acids long. CDR3 nucleotide sequence: TGTGCCAGCAGTTTATTCCAGGGTTTGCGTGGTGAGGATACGCAGTATTTT. Its protein is CASSLFQGLRGEDTQYF.

The chain combines TRBV9 with TRBJ2-1; the D gene is possibly TRBD2 (6 bases). The V gene lost 0 bases and the J gene lost 8 bases, with 18 bases spanning the gap. CDR3 size: 16 residues. In germline, CDR1 is SGDLS, CDR2 YYNGEE. Here the CDR3 DNA reads TGTGCCAGCAGCGTAGAGGGGAGCGGGCGGGTTGATGAGCAGTTCTTC. Translated: CASSVEGSGRVDEQFF.

The chain employs TRBV19 and TRBJ2-1; no clear D. In germline, CDR1 is LNHDA, CDR2 SQIVND (reference sequence). V was shortened by 5 bases and J by 6 bases, with 8 bases between the two germline ends. The CDR3 totals 12 residues. CDR3 nucleotides: TGTGCCAGTAGTCCCTATGGCAATGAGCAGTTCTTC. Residues: CASSPYGNEQFF.

This clone was found a few times. The chain has TRBV10-1 and TRBJ1-2; 7 positions match TRBD1. Trimming removed 6 bases from V and 4 bases from J; junction bases left unmatched: 2. There are 12 residues in the CDR3. CDR1 and CDR2 (germline): WNHNN, SYGVQD (reference sequence). CDR3 sequence (DNA): TGCGCCAGCAGGGGACAGACCTATGGCTACACCTTC. Encoded protein: CASRGQTYGYTF.

The rearrangement uses TRBV2 and TRBJ1-1; TRBD1 aligns across 8 bases. V gave up 5 bases and J gave up 5 bases; unmatched junction bases: 10. The length of the CDR3 is 15 residues. Germline V CDR1 and CDR2: SNHLY, FYNNEI. CDR3 DNA sequence: TGTGCCAGCAGTCCAAGGACAGGGTTGTCTACTGAAGCTTTCTTT. This gives the protein CASSPRTGLSTEAFF.

J is TRBJ2-4 and V is TRBV7-9, with a tentative D call TRBD2 (7 bases). Trimming stripped 4 bases from V and 1 base from J, with 20 bases between. This CDR3 is 18 amino acids long. Germline CDR1 SEHNR, CDR2 FQNEAQ (reference sequence). This chain's CDR3 is CASSSGGGARSAKNIQYF. The CDR3 region has the DNA TGTGCCAGCAGCTCAGGAGGGGGGGCGCGGTCCGCCAAAAACATTCAGTACTTC.

This clone occurred once. V is TRBV5-8 and J is TRBJ1-2, with D hard to call. The CDR3 is 12 amino acids. Per germline, CDR1 SGHTS and CDR2 YDEGEE. The germline V and J ends were trimmed by 4 bases and 7 bases, with 11 bases remaining between them. CDR3 bases: TGTGCCAGCAGCCTTACCCAGCGTGGCTACACCTTC. This translates into CASSLTQRGYTF.

V is TRBV4-3 and J is TRBJ2-7; 8 nucleotides line up with TRBD1. This CDR3 spans 16 amino acids. Germline V gene data show CDR1 as LGHNA and CDR2 as YSLEER. V lost 0 bases and J lost 0; bases outside the gene matches: 4. CDR3 sequence (DNA): TGCGCCAGCAGCCAAGATCGACAGGGGAACTCCTACGAGCAGTACTTC. It is translated as CASSQDRQGNSYEQYF.

The table lists this clone with a count of one. The chain recombines TRBV4-2 with TRBJ2-7; TRBD1 agrees at 8 bases. This CDR3 has 15 amino acids. Germline-derived CDR1 and CDR2 are LGHNA and YNFKEQ. Germline trimming cut 6 bases from V and 2 bases from J; bases unmatched to any gene: 9. The CDR3 DNA reads as TGTGCCAGCAGAGAGACAGGGGTCCTTACCTACGAGCAGTACTTC. It translates to CASRETGVLTYEQYF.

The rearrangement links TRBV13 to TRBJ1-4; weak D call: TRBD1 (5 bases). Germline V gene data show CDR1 as PRHDT and CDR2 as FYEKMQ (reference sequence). Trimming stripped 5 bases from V and 7 bases from J, with 11 bases between. The CDR3 has 13 amino acids. CDR3 DNA: TGTGCCAGCAGCCGCGGGGGAACTGAAAAACTGTTTTTT. It is translated as CASSRGGTEKLFF.

This chain joins TRBV7-8 and TRBJ1-3; weak D call: TRBD1 (5 bases). CDR3 length: 15 residues. V lost 7 bases and J lost 1, with 14 bases in between. The germline V gene encodes CDR1 SGHVS and CDR2 FQNEAQ. CDR3 region: CASTSGIASGNTIYF. CDR3 coding DNA: TGTGCCAGCACCTCAGGGATTGCTTCTGGAAACACCATATATTTT.

This chain links TRBV7-2 with TRBJ2-3; TRBD1 aligns across 10 bases. The CDR3 is made up of 16 amino acids. Trimming took 7 bases from V and 2 from J; bases not matched to a gene: 9. The germline V gene has CDR1 SGHTA and CDR2 FQGNSA. The CDR3 is CASTGGTGVFTDTQYF. The CDR3, as DNA: TGTGCCAGCACTGGGGGGACAGGGGTCTTCACAGATACGCAGTATTTT.

The chain carries TRBV6-1 and TRBJ2-1; TRBD2 is a possible D gene (6 bases). Trimming took 4 bases from V and 6 from J, leaving 13 bases between them. This CDR3 is built from 14 residues. CDR1 and CDR2 from the germline V gene are MNHNS and SASEGT. The DNA of the CDR3 is TGTGCCAGCAGTGTCCTCCTAGCGAGCAATGAGCAGTTCTTC. Its translation: CASSVLLASNEQFF.

This clone was seen a single time. This rearrangement joins TRBV7-6 to TRBJ2-5, with 10 positions matching TRBD1. With V trimmed by 3 bases and J by 5 bases, 6 bases remained unmatched. Per the germline V gene, CDR1 is SGHVS and CDR2 is FNYEAQ. This CDR3 spans 15 amino acids. The CDR3 loop is CASSFGTGVEETQYF. Written as DNA, the CDR3 is TGTGCCAGCAGCTTCGGGACAGGGGTTGAGGAGACCCAGTACTTC.

The chain joins TRBV10-3 to TRBJ2-1; TRBD2 matches 7 bases. This CDR3 is built from 14 residues. V lost 3 bases, J lost 6 bases, and 5 bases stayed unmatched. CDR1 is ENHRY, CDR2 SYGVKD, per germline. Here the CDR3 DNA reads TGTGCCATCAGTGATGGCGCTAGCGGCAATGAGCAGTTCTTC. Its translation: CAISDGASGNEQFF.

Only a few counts were recorded for this clone. V usage is TRBV6-6 and J usage is TRBJ2-7, with D possibly matching TRBD1 (5 bases). The CDR3 loop spans 13 amino acids. Germline CDR1 MNHNY, CDR2 SVGAGI (reference sequence). Trimming shortened V by 0 bases and J by 2 bases, and 5 bases separated the two germline ends. CDR3 nucleotides: TGTGCCAGCAGTTACTCGGACACCTACGAGCAGTACTTC. It codes for CASSYSDTYEQYF.

This chain uses TRBV7-9 with TRBJ1-3; no clear D. V dropped 8 bases and J dropped 0 bases, with 5 bases sitting between them. The CDR3 has 12 amino acids. CDR1 is SEHNR, CDR2 FQNEAQ, per germline (reference sequence). The CDR3 region has the DNA TGTGCCAGCGGCACCTCTGGAAACACCATATATTTT. Translated, it gives CASGTSGNTIYF.

The V call is TRBV18, the J call TRBJ1-2; tentatively, D is TRBD1 (5 bases). V gave up 2 bases and J gave up 8 bases, with 9 bases separating them. The CDR3 is 12 residues long. Per germline, CDR1 KGHSH and CDR2 LQKENI. The CDR3 nucleotides are TGTGCCAGCTCACCAGCAGGGCACGGCTACACCTTC. This gives the protein CASSPAGHGYTF.

The genes are TRBV6-6 and TRBJ1-1, with 10 bases identical to TRBD1. Germline V gives CDR1 MNHNY, CDR2 SVGAGI (reference sequence). This CDR3 comprises 14 residues. V shed 7 bases and J 3 bases; nucleotides not matched to a gene: 5. The CDR3 DNA sequence: TGTGCCAGCAAGAGACAGGGGGCGGACACTGAAGCTTTCTTT. As protein: CASKRQGADTEAFF.

The chain has TRBV5-1 and TRBJ2-4, with a weak D call TRBD2 (7 bases). The ends were cut back, 4 bases at V and 4 bases at J, with 27 bases in the middle. The CDR3 totals 19 residues. The germline gives CDR1 SGHRS, CDR2 YFSETQ. CDR3 sequence: CASSPQGTGPGGRKNIQYF. The CDR3 region has the DNA TGCGCCAGCAGCCCACAGGGCACTGGTCCGGGGGGCAGGAAAAACATTCAGTACTTC.

The chain couples TRBV28 to TRBJ2-1, with a weak D call TRBD2 (5 bases). Per germline, CDR1 MDHEN and CDR2 SYDVKM. This CDR3 comprises 16 residues. V was clipped by 5 bases and J by 2 bases, with 16 bases between them. The CDR3, as DNA: TGTGCCAGCAGTACGGCCCCCGGGGAAGCCTACAATGAGCAGTTCTTC. This sequence encodes CASSTAPGEAYNEQFF.

This chain links TRBV11-2 with TRBJ2-1; D is possibly TRBD1 (6 bases). CDR1 SGHAT and CDR2 FQNNGV come from the germline V gene. V lost 5 bases and J lost 6, with 8 bases in between. CDR3 length: 12 residues. The CDR3: CASSEGVNEQFF. Written as DNA, the CDR3 is TGTGCCAGCAGCGAGGGGGTCAATGAGCAGTTCTTC.